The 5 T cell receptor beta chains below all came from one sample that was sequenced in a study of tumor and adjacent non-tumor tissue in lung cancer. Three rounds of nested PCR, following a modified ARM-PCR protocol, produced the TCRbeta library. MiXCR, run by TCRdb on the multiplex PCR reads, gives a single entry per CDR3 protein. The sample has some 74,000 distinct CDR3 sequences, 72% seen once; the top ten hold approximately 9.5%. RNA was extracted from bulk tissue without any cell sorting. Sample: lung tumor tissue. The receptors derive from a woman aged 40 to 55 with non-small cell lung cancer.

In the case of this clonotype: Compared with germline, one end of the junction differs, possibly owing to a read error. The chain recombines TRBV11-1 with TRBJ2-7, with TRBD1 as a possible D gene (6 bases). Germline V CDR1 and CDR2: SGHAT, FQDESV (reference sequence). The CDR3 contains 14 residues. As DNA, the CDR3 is TGTGCCAGCAGCCCAAGTCAGGGGTATTACGAACAGTACTTC. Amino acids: CASSPSQGYYEQYF.

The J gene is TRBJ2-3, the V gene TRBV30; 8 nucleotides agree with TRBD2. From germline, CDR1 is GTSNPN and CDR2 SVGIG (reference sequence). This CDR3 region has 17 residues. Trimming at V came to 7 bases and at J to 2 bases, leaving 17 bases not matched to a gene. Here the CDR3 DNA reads TGTGCCTATGGTGTCGGTGGGACTAGATATAACACAGATACGCAGTATTTT. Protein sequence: CAYGVGGTRYNTDTQYF. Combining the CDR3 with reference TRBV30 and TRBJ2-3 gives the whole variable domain SQTIHQWPATLVQPVGSPLSLECTVEGTSNPNLYWYRQAAGRGLQLLFYSVGIGQISSEVPQNLSASRPQDRQFILSSKKLLLSDSGFYLCAYGVGGTRYNTDTQYFGPGTRLTVL.

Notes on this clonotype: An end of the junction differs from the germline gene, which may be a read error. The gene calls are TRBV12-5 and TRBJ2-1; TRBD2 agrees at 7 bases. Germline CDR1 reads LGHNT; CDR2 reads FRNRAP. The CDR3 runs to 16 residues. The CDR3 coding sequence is TGTGCAAGTGGTTTGGTCACTAGCGCGGCAAACAATGAGCAGTTCTTC. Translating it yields CASGLVTSAANNEQFF. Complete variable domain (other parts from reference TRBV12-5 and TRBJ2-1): DARVTQTPRHKVTEMGQEVTMRCQPILGHNTVFWYRQTMMQGLELLAYFRNRAPLDDSGMPKDRFSAEMPDATLATLKIQPSEPRDSAVYFCASGLVTSAANNEQFFGPGTRLTVL.

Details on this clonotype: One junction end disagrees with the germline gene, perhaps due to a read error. Here the CDR3 DNA reads TGTGCCAGCACCGTGGATGGGGGGCCCGAGACCCAGTACTTT. Protein product: CASTVDGGPETQYF. The gene calls are TRBV12-3 or TRBV12-4 and TRBJ2-5; D is perhaps TRBD1 or TRBD2 (6 bases each). The CDR3 totals 14 residues.

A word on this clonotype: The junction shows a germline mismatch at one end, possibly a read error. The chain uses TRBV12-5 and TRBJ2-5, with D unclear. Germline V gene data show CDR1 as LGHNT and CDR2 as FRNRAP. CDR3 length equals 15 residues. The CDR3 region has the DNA TGTGCTGGTGGTATTCCCAGTGATTTCCAAGAGACCCAGTACTTC. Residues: CAGGIPSDFQETQYF.